These 8 T cell receptor beta chains were all obtained from the same sample, sequenced in a study of blood T cell repertoires in COVID-19. The protocol was immunoSEQ multiplex PCR, while the TCRdb copy is restricted to in-frame clones and leaves out a portion. The sample has a few hundred thousand clones, more than 85% seen once. The sample was peripheral blood. All receptors derive from a man aged 60 to 75 with acute or convalescent COVID-19.

Details on this clone: A junction end diverges from the germline sequence, so it may reflect a read error. The chain recombines TRBV28 with TRBJ2-4; 10 nucleotides align to TRBD1. CDR3 length equals 12 residues. Per the germline V gene, CDR1 is MDHEN and CDR2 is SYDVKM. The DNA for the CDR3 is TGTGCCAGCAGCCGACAGGGGGCACTCCCCAACTTC. Amino acid sequence: CASSRQGALPNF.

The chain employs TRBV18 and TRBJ2-6, with D possibly TRBD1 on 6 matching bases. Trimming stripped 2 bases from V and 0 bases from J, with 14 bases between. Germline V CDR1 and CDR2: KGHSH, LQKENI. This CDR3 comprises 18 residues. Here the CDR3 DNA reads TGTGCCAGCTCACCAAGGTACAGGGATAGCTCTGGGGCCAACGTCCTGACTTTC. This translates into CASSPRYRDSSGANVLTF. The variable domain in full, with the rest retrieved from reference TRBV18 and TRBJ2-6, is NAGVMQNPRHLVRRRGQEARLRCSPMKGHSHVYWYRQLPEEGLKFMVYLQKENIIDESGMPKERFSAEFPKEGPSILRIQQVVRGDSAAYFCASSPRYRDSSGANVLTFGAGSRLTVL.

The rearrangement joins TRBV28 to TRBJ2-5; a weak D match, TRBD2 (6 bases). This CDR3 has 14 residues. CDR1 is MDHEN, CDR2 SYDVKM, per germline. Trimming took 7 bases from V and 5 from J, leaving 17 bases between them. This CDR3 reads CASMKGGNVETQYF. In DNA form, the CDR3 reads TGTGCCAGCATGAAGGGAGGTAATGTGGAGACCCAGTACTTC. Combining the CDR3 with reference TRBV28 and TRBJ2-5 gives the whole variable domain DVKVTQSSRYLVKRTGEKVFLECVQDMDHENMFWYRQDPGLGLRLIYFSYDVKMKEKGDIPEGYSVSREKKERFSLILESASTNQTSMYLCASMKGGNVETQYFGPGTRLLVL.

The V gene is TRBV6-5, the J gene TRBJ1-1; 7 bases are a match to TRBD1. CDR1 MNHEY and CDR2 SVGAGI come from the germline V gene. After removal of 2 bases from V and 5 bases from J, the junction contained 2 bases not matched to a gene. CDR3 length: 13 amino acids. The CDR3 sequence is CASSYRQGTEAFF. CDR3 bases: TGTGCCAGCAGTTACAGACAGGGAACTGAAGCTTTCTTT.

The CDR3 coding sequence is TGTGCCACCAGCAGGCGACAGGGGGCGGACTACGAGCAGTACTTC. Translating it yields CATSRRQGADYEQYF. This chain joins TRBV15 and TRBJ2-7; the match to TRBD1 covers 10 bases. With V trimmed by 3 bases and J by 3 bases, 5 bases remained unmatched. The CDR3 runs 15 residues. Looked up from germline, CDR1 is LNHNV and CDR2 is YYDKDF (reference sequence).

The J gene is TRBJ2-5, the V gene TRBV10-3; TRBD2 is a possible D gene (5 bases). The CDR3 contains 11 residues. The germline gives CDR1 ENHRY, CDR2 SYGVKD. Trimming cost V 5 bases and J 5 bases, with 6 bases left between them. The CDR3 region is CAISTGETQYF. In DNA form, the CDR3 reads TGTGCCATCAGTACGGGGGAGACCCAGTACTTC.

This rearrangement joins TRBV7-9 to TRBJ2-3; TRBD1 agrees at 12 bases. The trim removed 7 bases at V and 2 bases at J, leaving 22 bases unmatched. The CDR3 sequence is 21 residues long. Germline CDR1 and CDR2: SEHNR and FQNEAQ (reference sequence). This chain's CDR3 is CASTHPRGQGALGGLTDTQYF. As DNA, the CDR3 is TGTGCCAGCACTCACCCTCGGGGACAGGGGGCCCTCGGGGGCCTCACAGATACGCAGTATTTT.

The count of this clone is one. The chain combines TRBV2 with TRBJ2-7, with a possible D match to TRBD2 (6 bases). V lost 10 bases and J 2 bases, leaving 9 bases between the germline ends. This CDR3 contains 11 residues. In germline, CDR1 is SNHLY, CDR2 FYNNEI. CDR3 bases: TGTGCCACCCGACTAGCCTACGAGCAGTACTTC. It yields the protein CATRLAYEQYF.